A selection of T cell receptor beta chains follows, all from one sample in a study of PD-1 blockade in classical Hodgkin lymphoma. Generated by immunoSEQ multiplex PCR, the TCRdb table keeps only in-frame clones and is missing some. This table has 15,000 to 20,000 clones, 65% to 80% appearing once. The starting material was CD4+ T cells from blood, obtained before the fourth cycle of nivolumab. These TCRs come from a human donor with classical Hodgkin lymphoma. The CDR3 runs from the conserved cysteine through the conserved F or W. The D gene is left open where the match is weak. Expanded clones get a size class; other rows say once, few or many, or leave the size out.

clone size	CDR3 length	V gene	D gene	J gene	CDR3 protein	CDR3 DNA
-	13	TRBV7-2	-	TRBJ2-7	CASSTGQGYEQYF	TGTGCCAGCAGCACGGGACAAGGCTACGAGCAGTACTTC
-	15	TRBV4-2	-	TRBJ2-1	CASSQDRVSYNEQFF	TGTGCCAGCAGCCAAGATCGGGTTTCGTACAATGAGCAGTTCTTC
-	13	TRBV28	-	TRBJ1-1	CASSLPRNTEAFF	TGTGCCAGCAGTTTACCTCGGAACACTGAAGCTTTCTTT
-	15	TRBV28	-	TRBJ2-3	CASRNTGPRTDTQYF	TGTGCCAGCAGGAACACCGGCCCCCGCACAGATACGCAGTATTTT
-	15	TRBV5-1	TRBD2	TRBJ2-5	CASSSSGRGQETQYF	TGCGCCAGCAGCTCTAGCGGGAGGGGACAAGAGACCCAGTACTTC
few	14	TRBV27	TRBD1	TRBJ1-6	CASSPRGQSSPLHF	TGTGCCAGCAGTCCAAGGGGACAGTCCTCACCCCTCCACTTT
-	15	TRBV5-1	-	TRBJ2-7	CASSFGGRASYEQYF	TGCGCCAGCAGCTTTGGGGGCAGGGCTTCCTACGAGCAGTACTTC
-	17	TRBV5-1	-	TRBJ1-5	CASSERDSSGGNQPQHF	TGCGCCAGCAGCGAGCGGGACTCCTCAGGCGGCAATCAGCCCCAGCATTTT
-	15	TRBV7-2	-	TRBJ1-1	CASSLASGVETEAFF	TGTGCCAGCAGCTTAGCGTCAGGGGTTGAGACTGAAGCTTTCTTT
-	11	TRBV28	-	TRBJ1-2	CASSFHYGYTF	TGTGCCAGCAGTTTCCACTATGGCTACACCTTC
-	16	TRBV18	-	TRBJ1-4	CASSPRQLSYNEKLFF	TGTGCCAGCTCACCCCGACAGCTAAGCTATAATGAAAAACTGTTTTTT
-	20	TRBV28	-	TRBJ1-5	CASSLSSPSARRYSNQPQHF	TGTGCCAGCAGTTTAAGTTCACCTTCGGCCAGGAGGTATAGCAATCAGCCCCAGCATTTT
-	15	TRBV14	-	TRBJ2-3	CASSRTRGETDTQYF	TGTGCCAGCAGCCGGACGCGGGGAGAAACAGATACGCAGTATTTT
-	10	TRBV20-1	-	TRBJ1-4	CSAQDEKLFF	TGCAGTGCTCAGGATGAAAAACTGTTTTTT
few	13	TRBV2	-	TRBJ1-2	CASRWDGLYGYTF	TGTGCCAGCAGATGGGACGGACTCTATGGCTACACCTTC
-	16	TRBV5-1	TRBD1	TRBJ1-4	CASSRTGGGLGEKLFF	TGCGCCAGCAGCAGGACAGGGGGCGGCCTCGGCGAAAAACTGTTTTTT
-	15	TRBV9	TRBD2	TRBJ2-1	CASSASSGTVDEQFF	TGTGCCAGCAGCGCTTCTAGCGGGACGGTTGATGAGCAGTTCTTC
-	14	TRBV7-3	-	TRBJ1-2	CASSRRGGVGGYTF	TGTGCCAGCAGCAGAAGGGGAGGGGTGGGTGGCTACACCTTC
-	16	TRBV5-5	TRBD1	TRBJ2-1	CASSAGGTGGYNEQFF	TGTGCCAGCAGTGCCGGGGGGACAGGGGGCTACAATGAGCAGTTCTTC
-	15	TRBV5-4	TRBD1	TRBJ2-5	CASSPGQGAGETQYF	TGTGCCAGCAGCCCGGGGCAGGGGGCGGGGGAGACCCAGTACTTC
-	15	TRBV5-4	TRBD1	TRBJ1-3	CASSSGQSSGNTIYF	TGTGCCAGCAGCTCGGGACAGAGCTCTGGAAACACCATATATTTT
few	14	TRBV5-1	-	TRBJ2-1	CASSRDPRGDEQFF	TGCGCCAGCAGTCGGGACCCGAGGGGCGATGAGCAGTTCTTC
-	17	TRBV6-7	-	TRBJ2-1	CASSYTPSGVSYNEQFF	TGTGCCAGCAGTTACACCCCTTCCGGGGTCTCCTACAATGAGCAGTTCTTC
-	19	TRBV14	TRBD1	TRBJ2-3	CASSQDWETGGWGTDTQYF	TGTGCCAGCAGCCAAGATTGGGAAACAGGGGGCTGGGGCACAGATACGCAGTATTTT
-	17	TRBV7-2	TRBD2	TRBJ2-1	CASSLALAGVAYNEQFF	TGTGCCAGCAGCTTAGCGCTTGCGGGAGTGGCCTACAATGAGCAGTTCTTC
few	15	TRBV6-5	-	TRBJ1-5	CASSLLGAANQPQHF	TGTGCCAGCAGCCTCTTGGGGGCGGCGAATCAGCCCCAGCATTTT
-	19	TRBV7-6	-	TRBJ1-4	CASSPAEGDRWRTNEKLFF	TGTGCCAGCAGCCCCGCGGAGGGCGACAGATGGCGAACTAATGAAAAACTGTTTTTT
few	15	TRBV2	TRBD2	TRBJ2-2	CASSGSGGLSGELFF	TGTGCCAGCAGTGGAAGCGGGGGTTTGTCCGGGGAGCTGTTTTTT
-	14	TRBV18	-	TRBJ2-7	CASSPGGNIAEQYF	TGTGCCAGCTCACCCGGAGGGAATATTGCCGAGCAGTACTTC
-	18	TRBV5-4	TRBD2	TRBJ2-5	CASSLYRGVTSGSETQYF	TGTGCCAGCAGCTTGTATCGAGGGGTTACTAGCGGGAGTGAGACCCAGTACTTC
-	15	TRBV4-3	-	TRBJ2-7	CASSQDAAGKYEQYF	TGCGCCAGCAGCCAAGATGCGGCAGGGAAATACGAGCAGTACTTC
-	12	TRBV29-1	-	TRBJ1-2	CSVGGVGYGYTF	TGCAGCGTTGGGGGGGTGGGCTATGGCTACACCTTC
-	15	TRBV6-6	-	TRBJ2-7	CASSNTGLSSYEQYF	TGTGCCAGCAGTAATACGGGGCTAAGCTCCTACGAGCAGTACTTC
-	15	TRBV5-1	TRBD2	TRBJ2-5	CASSLVVGGSETQYF	TGCGCCAGCAGCTTGGTGGTCGGGGGGAGCGAGACCCAGTACTTC
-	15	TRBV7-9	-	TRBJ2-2	CASSPSGTGPGELFF	TGTGCCAGCAGCCCCTCAGGCACGGGCCCCGGGGAGCTGTTTTTT
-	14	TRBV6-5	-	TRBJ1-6	CASSPQRAASPLHF	TGTGCCAGCAGCCCACAGCGGGCAGCTTCACCCCTCCACTTT
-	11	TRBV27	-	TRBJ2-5	CASSFQGSQYF	TGTGCCAGCAGTTTCCAGGGGTCCCAGTACTTC
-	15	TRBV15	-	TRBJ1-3	CATSRAGDSGNTIYF	TGTGCCACCAGCAGAGCAGGGGACTCTGGAAACACCATATATTTT
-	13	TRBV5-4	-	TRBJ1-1	CASSRVGNTEAFF	TGTGCCAGCAGCCGGGTGGGGAACACTGAAGCTTTCTTT
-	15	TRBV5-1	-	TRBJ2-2	CASSLAGVNTGELFF	TGCGCCAGCAGCTTGGCTGGGGTTAACACCGGGGAGCTGTTTTTT
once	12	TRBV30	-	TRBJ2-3	CAWGYSPDTQYF	TGTGCCTGGGGCTATTCCCCGGATACGCAGTATTTT